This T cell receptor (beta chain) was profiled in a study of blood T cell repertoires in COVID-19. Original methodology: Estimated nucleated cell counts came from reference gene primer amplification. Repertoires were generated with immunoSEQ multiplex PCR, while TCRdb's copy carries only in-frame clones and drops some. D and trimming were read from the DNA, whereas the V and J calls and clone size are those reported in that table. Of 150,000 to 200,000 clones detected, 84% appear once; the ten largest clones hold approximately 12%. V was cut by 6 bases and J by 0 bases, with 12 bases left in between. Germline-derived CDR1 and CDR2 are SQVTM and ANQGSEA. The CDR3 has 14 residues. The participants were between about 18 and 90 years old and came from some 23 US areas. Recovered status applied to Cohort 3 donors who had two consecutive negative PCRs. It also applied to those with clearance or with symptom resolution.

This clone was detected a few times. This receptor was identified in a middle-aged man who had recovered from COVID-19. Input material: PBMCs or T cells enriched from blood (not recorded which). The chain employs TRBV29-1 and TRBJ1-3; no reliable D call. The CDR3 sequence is CSVEGASSGNTIYF. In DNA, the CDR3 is TGCAGCGTCGAGGGAGCTAGCTCTGGAAACACCATATATTTT.